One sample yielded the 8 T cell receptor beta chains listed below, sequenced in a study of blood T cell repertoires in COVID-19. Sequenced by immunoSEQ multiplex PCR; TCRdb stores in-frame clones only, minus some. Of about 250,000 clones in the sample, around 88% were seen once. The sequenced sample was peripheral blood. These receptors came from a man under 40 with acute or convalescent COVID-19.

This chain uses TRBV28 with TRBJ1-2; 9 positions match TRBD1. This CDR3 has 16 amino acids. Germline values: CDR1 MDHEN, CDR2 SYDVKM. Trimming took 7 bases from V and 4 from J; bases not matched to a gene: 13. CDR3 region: CASTTPGGQGSYGYTF. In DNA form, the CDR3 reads TGTGCCAGCACTACCCCGGGGGGACAGGGCTCCTATGGCTACACCTTC.

The CDR3 sequence is CASSGLAVETQYF. The CDR3 DNA reads as TGTGCCAGCAGCGGACTAGCCGTAGAGACCCAGTACTTC. V and J are TRBV3-1 (or the pseudogene TRBV3-2) and TRBJ2-5, with 8 positions matching TRBD2. V trimming: 5 bases; J trimming: 4 bases; junction bases outside the gene matches: 3. Germline CDR1 reads LGHDT; CDR2 reads YNNKEL (reference sequence). The CDR3 covers 13 residues.

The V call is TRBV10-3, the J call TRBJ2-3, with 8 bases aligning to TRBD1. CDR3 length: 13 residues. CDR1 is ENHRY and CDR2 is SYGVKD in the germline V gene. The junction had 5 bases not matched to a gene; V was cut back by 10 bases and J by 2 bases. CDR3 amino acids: CATRTGNTDTQYF. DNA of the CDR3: TGTGCCACTCGGACAGGGAACACAGATACGCAGTATTTT.

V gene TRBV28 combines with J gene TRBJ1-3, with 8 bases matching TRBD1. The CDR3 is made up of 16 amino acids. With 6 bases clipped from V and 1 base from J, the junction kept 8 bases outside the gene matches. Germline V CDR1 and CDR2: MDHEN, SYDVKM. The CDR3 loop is CASSPGGKGSGNTIYF. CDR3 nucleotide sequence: TGTGCCAGCAGCCCAGGGGGCAAGGGTTCTGGAAACACCATATATTTT.

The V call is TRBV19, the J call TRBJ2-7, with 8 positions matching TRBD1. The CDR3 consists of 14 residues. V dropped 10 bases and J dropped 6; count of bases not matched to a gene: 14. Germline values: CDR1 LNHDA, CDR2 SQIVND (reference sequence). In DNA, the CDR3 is TGTGCCACTACCACAAGGACAGGGATAACCGAGCAGTACTTC. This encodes CATTTRTGITEQYF.

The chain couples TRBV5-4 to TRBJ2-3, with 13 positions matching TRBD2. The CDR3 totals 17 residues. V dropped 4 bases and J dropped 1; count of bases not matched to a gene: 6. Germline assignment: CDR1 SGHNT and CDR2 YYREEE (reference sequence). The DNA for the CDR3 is TGTGCCAGCAGCAGCCGGACTAGCGGGGGTGGCACAGATACGCAGTATTTT. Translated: CASSSRTSGGGTDTQYF.

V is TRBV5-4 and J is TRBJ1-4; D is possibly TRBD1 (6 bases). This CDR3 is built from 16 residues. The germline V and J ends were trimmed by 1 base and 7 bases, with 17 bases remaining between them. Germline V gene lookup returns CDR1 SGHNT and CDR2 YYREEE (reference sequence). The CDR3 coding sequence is TGTGCCAGCAGCTTGCGGCGGAACACAGGGCGTGAAAAACTGTTTTTT. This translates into CASSLRRNTGREKLFF.

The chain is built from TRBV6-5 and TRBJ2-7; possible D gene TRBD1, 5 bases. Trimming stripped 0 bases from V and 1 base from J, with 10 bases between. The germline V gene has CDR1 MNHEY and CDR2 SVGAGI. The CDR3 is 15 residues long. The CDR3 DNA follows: TGTGCCAGCAGTTACTCGACAGCTTATTCCTACGAGCAGTACTTC. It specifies CASSYSTAYSYEQYF.